This T cell receptor (beta chain) came from a study of cytomegalovirus exposure and HLA in healthy donors. Study in general: Clustering assigned 81% of the 350 to 450 genotyped donors to the Caucasian-associated ancestry cluster.

The CDR3 is 13 amino acids. Deletions cut 4 bases from V and 3 bases from J, with 13 bases between. Germline assignment: CDR1 GTSNPN and CDR2 SVGIG (reference sequence). Points on this clone: Its antigen remains unknown.

Overall study findings and caveats: Later work showed greater clonal expansion in HLA-associated TCR beta chains than in equally common others.

The PCR made use of 60 Vbeta and 13 Jbeta primers. TCRdb's table, derived via immunoSEQ multiplex PCR, lists solely in-frame clones and lacks some. The ten most abundant clones cover more than 2% of a sample with about 53,000 clones. This TCR was recovered from a woman younger than 35 in good health and CMV-seronegative. The specimen was PBMCs. V is TRBV30 and J is TRBJ2-7; tentatively, D is TRBD2 (6 bases). In DNA form, the CDR3 reads TGTGCCTGGAATGCGGGGCATTACTACGAGCAGTACTTC. It codes for CAWNAGHYYEQYF.